The 28 T cell receptor beta chains below come from one sample, sequenced in a study of cytomegalovirus exposure and HLA in healthy donors. With 60 Vbeta and 13 Jbeta primers, the PCR was carried out. This table comes from immunoSEQ multiplex PCR, and its TCRdb copy is limited to in-frame clones, with some not included. The table includes about 170,000 clones, about 85% detected once. Material for sequencing was PBMCs. These receptors were obtained from a man younger than 40 in good health and CMV-seropositive.

The chain is built from TRBV5-4 and TRBJ2-5; TRBD1 matches at 8 bases. CDR3 length: 13 residues. CDR1 and CDR2 (germline): SGHNT, YYREEE (reference sequence). After removal of 4 bases from V and 4 bases from J, the junction contained 3 bases not matched to a gene. CDR3 protein: CASSLDRAETQYF. CDR3 nucleotide sequence: TGTGCCAGCAGCCTGGACAGGGCAGAGACCCAGTACTTC.

The J gene is TRBJ2-1, the V gene TRBV5-1; TRBD2 matches at 13 bases. CDR3 length equals 18 residues. J lost 8 bases, V lost 0 bases, and 11 bases had no gene match. CDR1 is SGHRS and CDR2 is YFSETQ in the germline V gene. The CDR3 DNA is TGCGCCAGCAGCTTGGCCGGGACTAGCGGGGCCGGTATGTATGAGCAGTTCTTC. Residues: CASSLAGTSGAGMYEQFF.

V gene TRBV18 combines with J gene TRBJ1-1; D is unclear. V was pared by 3 bases and J by 5 bases, with 10 bases between. The CDR3 length is 13 residues. Germline V lookup: CDR1 KGHSH, CDR2 LQKENI. The CDR3 loop reads CASSPGEATEAFF. The CDR3 DNA is TGTGCCAGCTCACCCGGTGAAGCGACTGAAGCTTTCTTT.

About this clone: A read error may produce the germline difference seen at one junction end. In DNA, the CDR3 is TGTTCCAGCAGCCCCTACGACTGGTCCGAAGTAGACAATGAGCAGTTCTTC. Protein: CSSSPYDWSEVDNEQFF. The chain employs TRBV7-9 and TRBJ2-1, with D unresolved. CDR1 SEHNR and CDR2 FQNEAQ come from the germline V gene (reference sequence). The CDR3 runs to 17 residues.

The chain joins TRBV6-1 to TRBJ2-4; D is undetermined. Germline values: CDR1 MNHNS, CDR2 SASEGT. V was clipped by 6 bases and J by 0 bases, with 9 bases between them. The CDR3 is 14 residues long. CDR3 coding DNA: TGTGCCAGCAGGGCTAGTCTAGCCAAAAACATTCAGTACTTC. Amino acid sequence: CASRASLAKNIQYF.

The V gene is TRBV6-5, the J gene TRBJ1-2, with 8 bases aligning to TRBD1. V gave up 6 bases and J gave up 4 bases; unmatched junction bases: 7. The CDR3 spans 14 residues. Germline loops: CDR1 MNHEY, CDR2 SVGAGI. For the CDR3, the DNA is TGTGCCAGCAGATTCGGACAGGGAACCTATGGCTACACCTTC. Translated, it gives CASRFGQGTYGYTF.

This clone was recorded only once. V usage is TRBV30 and J usage is TRBJ2-2; tentatively, D is TRBD2 (5 bases). This CDR3 contains 14 residues. Germline V gene data show CDR1 as GTSNPN and CDR2 as SVGIG (reference sequence). V lost 2 bases to trimming and J lost 4 bases, with 11 bases between them. CDR3 nucleotides: TGTGCCTGGAGTCGGGTGGGGAGCACCGGGGAGCTGTTTTTT. Amino acid sequence: CAWSRVGSTGELFF. The entire variable domain, with the rest obtained from reference TRBV30 and TRBJ2-2, is as follows: SQTIHQWPATLVQPVGSPLSLECTVEGTSNPNLYWYRQAAGRGLQLLFYSVGIGQISSEVPQNLSASRPQDRQFILSSKKLLLSDSGFYLCAWSRVGSTGELFFGEGSRLTVL.

The rearrangement joins TRBV7-6 to TRBJ1-5; 7 bases match TRBD1. Looked up from germline, CDR1 is SGHVS and CDR2 is FNYEAQ. The CDR3 covers 16 residues. V was pared by 1 base and J by 5 bases, with 8 bases of the junction left unmatched. The CDR3 region has the DNA TGTGCCAGCAGCTTAGTAGCCGGGACAGTTGATCAGCCCCAGCATTTT. Amino acid sequence: CASSLVAGTVDQPQHF.

This clone was counted a single time. V gene TRBV21-1 combines with J gene TRBJ2-7; the table's D call, TRBD1, has no DNA check behind it. TRBV21-1 is recorded as a pseudogene. This CDR3 region has 13 residues. CDR3 in amino acids: CARGEDKNYEQYV. CDR3 sequence (DNA): TGTGCCAGAGGAGAGGACAAAAACTACGAGCAGTACGTC.

As for this clone: One end of the junction fails to match germline, which may point to a read error. This chain links TRBV7-9 with TRBJ1-1; D gene uncertain. The CDR3 covers 12 residues. The V gene's germline CDR1 is SEHNR and CDR2 FQNEAQ (reference sequence). CDR3 sequence: CSSTPGVGEAFF. CDR3 bases: TGTTCCAGCACCCCTGGAGTGGGTGAAGCTTTCTTT.

This clone appeared a single time. This chain joins TRBV6-1 and TRBJ2-1, with D maybe TRBD2 (5 bases). The V and J ends lost 2 bases and 3 bases respectively, with 11 bases between them. This CDR3 spans 15 amino acids. Germline CDR1 reads MNHNS; CDR2 reads SASEGT. The CDR3 nucleotides read TGTGCCAGCAGTGAACTAGCAGTAAACTACAATGAGCAGTTCTTC. Translation gives CASSELAVNYNEQFF.

This chain connects TRBV5-3 to TRBJ1-1; 7 bases line up with TRBD1. TRBV5-3 is given ORF status, its function remaining uncertain. J gave up 3 bases and V 0 bases, and 8 bases lay outside the gene matches. CDR3 length: 16 amino acids. The CDR3: CARSLGPTQGDTEAFF. The CDR3 region has the DNA TGTGCCAGAAGCTTGGGCCCAACTCAGGGGGACACTGAAGCTTTCTTT.

This chain links TRBV2 with TRBJ2-5; tentatively, D is TRBD2 (6 bases). This CDR3 comprises 14 residues. Per germline, CDR1 SNHLY and CDR2 FYNNEI. The V gene lost 6 bases and the J gene lost 11 bases, with 22 bases spanning the gap. CDR3 amino acids: CASRENDVPGEQYF. CDR3 coding DNA: TGTGCCAGCAGAGAGAACGACGTTCCGGGGGAGCAGTACTTC.

The V call is TRBV27, the J call TRBJ2-1; maybe TRBD2 (5 bases). The V end lost 2 bases, the J end lost 6 bases, and 14 bases lay between the germline ends. Looked up from germline, CDR1 is MNHEY and CDR2 is SMNVEV (reference sequence). The CDR3 extends over 15 amino acids. The CDR3 DNA follows: TGTGCCAGCAGTTTACGTCTAGCATTCCCCAATGAGCAGTTCTTC. Its translation: CASSLRLAFPNEQFF.

The chain combines TRBV7-3 with TRBJ2-2; 8 positions agree with TRBD2. Germline V gene sequence: CDR1 SGHTA, CDR2 FQGTGA. Losses at the gene ends were 2 bases for V and 0 bases for J; bases not matched to a gene: 2. This CDR3 region has 16 residues. Here the CDR3 reads CASSLSGGTNTGELFF. The CDR3, as DNA: TGTGCCAGCAGCTTATCGGGGGGGACGAACACCGGGGAGCTGTTTTTT.

This sequence joins TRBV2 and TRBJ2-7; weak D call: TRBD1 (6 bases). The ends were cut back, 9 bases at V and 2 bases at J, with 17 bases in the middle. This CDR3 comprises 14 residues. Germline V lookup: CDR1 SNHLY, CDR2 FYNNEI. The CDR3 DNA follows: TGTGCCAGTCAGGGGTTAGGGGGTGCCTACGAGCAGTACGTC. Translated, it gives CASQGLGGAYEQYV.

The CDR3 reads CARQAHSGANVLTF. The CDR3 nucleotides are TGTGCCAGACAGGCCCACTCTGGGGCCAACGTCCTGACTTTC. The chain uses TRBV21-1 and TRBJ2-6; the D segment call TRBD1 is taken from the table without a DNA check. TRBV21-1 is described as a pseudogene. CDR3 length equals 14 residues.

The CDR3 protein is CASTPGAGGYTF. CDR3 bases: TGTGCCAGCACCCCAGGGGCGGGTGGCTACACCTTC. V and J are TRBV25-1 and TRBJ1-2; tentative D call: TRBD1 (6 bases). Trimming took off 7 bases at V and 7 bases at J, with 13 bases between the two ends. CDR1 is MGHDK and CDR2 is SYGVNS in the germline V gene. The CDR3 spans 12 residues.

This clone has just one count. This sequence joins TRBV6-5 and TRBJ1-3, with D perhaps matching TRBD1 (5 bases). The CDR3 consists of 14 residues. CDR1 and CDR2 (germline): MNHEY, SVGAGI. V was pared by 7 bases and J by 3 bases, with 13 bases between. The CDR3 is CASTRTTGGNTIYF. CDR3 sequence (DNA): TGTGCCAGCACAAGGACAACGGGTGGAAACACCATATATTTT.

This clone came up a few times. The chain uses TRBV7-2 and TRBJ1-2; D not resolved. The CDR3 contains 17 residues. V dropped 2 bases and J dropped 4 bases, with 20 bases sitting between them. The germline CDR1 and CDR2 sequences are SGHTA and FQGNSA. CDR3 amino acids: CASSLTPGLDGSYGYTF. The DNA for the CDR3 is TGTGCCAGCAGCTTAACGCCTGGACTAGACGGATCCTATGGCTACACCTTC.

The V gene is TRBV7-9, the J gene TRBJ1-1; TRBD1 agrees at 7 bases. J was trimmed by 7 bases and V by 3 bases; bases with no gene match: 5. Germline V CDR1 and CDR2: SEHNR, FQNEAQ (reference sequence). The CDR3 consists of 13 residues. DNA for the CDR3: TGTGCCAGCAGCTTTAACAGGGGAGGTGAAGCTTTCTTT. This encodes CASSFNRGGEAFF. Full variable domain (missing parts from reference TRBV7-9 and TRBJ1-1): DTGVSQNPRHKITKRGQNVTFRCDPISEHNRLYWYRQTLGQGPEFLTYFQNEAQLEKSRLLSDRFSAERPKGSFSTLEIQRTEQGDSAMYLCASSFNRGGEAFFGQGTRLTVV.

In this sample, this clone turned up once. CDR3 region: CASRGTGQGTGELFF. The CDR3 DNA reads as TGTGCCAGCCGAGGGACGGGACAGGGAACAGGGGAGCTGTTTTTT. This sequence joins TRBV27 and TRBJ2-2; 9 bases agree with TRBD1. Germline V CDR1 and CDR2: MNHEY, SMNVEV (reference sequence). The CDR3 loop spans 15 amino acids. The junction had 12 bases not matched to a gene; V was cut back by 8 bases and J by 8 bases.

V usage is TRBV19 and J usage is TRBJ2-1; 7 bases fit TRBD2. V trimming: 5 bases; J trimming: 3 bases; junction bases outside the gene matches: 4. Germline values: CDR1 LNHDA, CDR2 SQIVND (reference sequence). The CDR3 sequence is 14 residues long. For the CDR3, the DNA is TGTGCCAGTAGTTGGGGGGGATACTACAATGAGCAGTTCTTC. Translating gives CASSWGGYYNEQFF.

V is TRBV19 and J is TRBJ2-2; the match to TRBD1 covers 12 bases. The CDR3 is 15 residues long. Germline V gene data show CDR1 as LNHDA and CDR2 as SQIVND (reference sequence). The V and J ends lost 7 bases and 5 bases, in that order; junction bases with no gene match: 5. CDR3 protein: CASKGQGAGTGELFF. The CDR3 DNA reads as TGTGCCAGTAAGGGACAGGGGGCGGGGACCGGGGAGCTGTTTTTT.

This chain connects TRBV12-5 to TRBJ2-3; 8 bases line up with TRBD2. V was pared by 1 base and J by 6 bases, with 0 bases of the junction left unmatched. Germline lookup yields CDR1 LGHNT and CDR2 FRNRAP. This CDR3 comprises 13 residues. CDR3 residues: CASGLASGDTQYF. As DNA, the CDR3 is TGTGCTAGTGGTTTGGCTAGCGGGGATACGCAGTATTTT.

This chain joins TRBV5-4 and TRBJ2-1; 14 nucleotides agree with TRBD2. The CDR3 has 15 residues. Per germline, CDR1 SGHNT and CDR2 YYREEE (reference sequence). V shed 4 bases and J 8 bases; nucleotides not matched to a gene: 5. The CDR3 DNA is TGTGCCAGCAGCCCAGGACTAGCGGGAGGTTATGAGCAGTTCTTC. It encodes CASSPGLAGGYEQFF.

This chain links TRBV6-5 with TRBJ1-3; D is uncertain. Trimming shortened V by 5 bases and J by 3 bases, and 8 bases separated the two germline ends. The CDR3 loop spans 13 amino acids. Germline lookup yields CDR1 MNHEY and CDR2 SVGAGI. CDR3 sequence: CASSTTYGNTIYF. CDR3 sequence (DNA): TGTGCCAGCAGTACAACATATGGAAACACCATATATTTT.

This clone has a single count. This chain connects TRBV7-2 to TRBJ2-7; D might be TRBD1 (6 bases). The CDR3 is made up of 14 amino acids. From germline, CDR1 is SGHTA and CDR2 FQGNSA. V gave up 5 bases and J gave up 0 bases, with 11 bases separating them. The CDR3 loop reads CASSVDRSSYEQYF. In DNA form, the CDR3 reads TGTGCCAGCAGCGTCGACAGGAGCTCCTACGAGCAGTACTTC. Drawing the rest from reference TRBV7-2 and TRBJ2-7, the complete variable domain is GAGVSQSPSNKVTEKGKDVELRCDPISGHTALYWYRQSLGQGLEFLIYFQGNSAPDKSGLPSDRFSAERTGGSVSTLTIQRTQQEDSAVYLCASSVDRSSYEQYFGPGTRLTVT.